This T cell receptor beta chain was sequenced for a study of cytomegalovirus exposure and HLA in healthy donors. PCR was performed using 60 Vbeta and 13 Jbeta primers. Only in-frame clones appear in the TCRdb table, and some are missing; sequencing was by immunoSEQ multiplex PCR. The table gives about 96,000 clones; the top ten clones make up roughly 3% of it. The CDR3 runs 15 residues. Trimming left V 1 base short and J 0 bases short, with 9 bases between. CDR1 MGHDK and CDR2 SYGVNS come from the germline V gene. The receptor was derived from a woman younger than 45 in good health and CMV-seronegative. The genes are TRBV25-1 and TRBJ2-5, with D possibly TRBD1 on 5 matching bases. Sequenced material: PBMCs. The CDR3 spells CASSEWLTDQETQYF. CDR3 nucleotides: TGTGCCAGCAGTGAATGGTTGACAGACCAAGAGACCCAGTACTTC.